This paragraph reports one T cell receptor (beta chain). The target of this receptor is not known. No clone much larger than this one lies a single base away; base qualities are absent. RNA was extracted using the RNeasy kit, and about 0.5 to 1 microgram was reverse transcribed with random hexamers. The immunoSEQ multiplex PCR assay, covering 54 Vbeta and 13 Jbeta segments, was used to amplify TCR beta CDR3 regions. To correct PCR amplification bias, a synthetic template baseline was used for both primer optimization and computational correction. The paper's data handling went like this. Reads were assigned to V, D and J genes according to IMGT and analyzed in immunoSEQ Analyzer, with only productive sequences retained. Clonality was computed as one minus Shannon entropy normalized by log2 of the number of productive unique sequences. Public and private clones were assessed among the 100 most prevalent clones of each patient and control. A clone was defined as Susac-specific if it was absent from the healthy and MS cohorts, from 1052 published viral clones and from other ImmuneACCESS disease sequences. TCRdb passed the public sequencing reads through fastp at Q25 and MiXCR, retaining productive beta sequences. One record per CDR3 amino acid sequence lists the most common genes and DNA. The V and J calls and clone size are TCRdb's, not the authors'. Across this sample there are some 130,000 distinct CDR3 sequences, with nearly 95% seen only once. The ten largest make up more than 0.095% of the sample.

V is shortened by 2 bases, J by 2 bases, and the region joining them spans 10 bases. The CDR1 and CDR2 encoded by the germline V gene (reference sequence) are MNHEY and SMNVEV. The CDR3, from cysteine to phenylalanine, totals 15 residues. This entry keeps only the CDR3 DNA: 45 bases, framed from base 1. The data originate from a study of CD8 T cells in Susac syndrome (dated by TCRdb to between 2018 and 2021). Regarding the study in general: Whether CD8+ T cell activation and differentiation in Susac syndrome was antigen driven was tested using repertoire sequencing.

Overall study outcomes, separate from this receptor: The number of individuals in the TCR sequencing and HLA analysis was recognized as being relatively small.

Peripheral blood CD8+ and CD4+ T cells from healthy donors, Susac syndrome patients and multiple sclerosis patients were profiled using high-throughput TCR beta sequencing. Healthy donors were age- and sex-matched controls. Bulk CD8+ and CD4+ T cells were purified by magnetic negative isolation, while CD8+ TEMRA cells were enriched using FACS. Blood was collected in EDTA tubes and processed within 24 hours, with PBMCs isolated through density gradient centrifugation. PBMCs intended for TCR sequencing were cryopreserved in liquid nitrogen and were subsequently thawed in a 37 degrees C water bath. The sorted or isolated CD4+, CD8+ and CD8+ TEMRA cells had a purity of 90% or higher.

Sequencing was performed on CD4+ T cells from PBMCs. This chain joins TRBV27 to TRBJ1-5, with TRBD1 as a weak D call on 6 bases. The receptor was isolated from a human donor in good health. CDR3 reads: CASSLTGARNQPQHF. The DNA is as follows: TGTGCCAGCAGTTTAACGGGGGCACGCAATCAGCCCCAGCATTTT.